This TCR beta chain was identified during a study of blood T cell repertoires in COVID-19. In the study overall: Specimens from acute and convalescent COVID-19 originated in the United States, Italy and Spain. In each case, the material was cDNA or gDNA derived from T cells, B-cell-depleted T cells, or PBMCs.

Trimming at V came to 6 bases and at J to 7 bases, leaving 8 bases not matched to a gene. Germline V gives CDR1 SGDLS, CDR2 YYNGEE. The CDR3 contains 13 residues. Profiling relied on immunoSEQ multiplex PCR, and the TCRdb table lists in-frame clones only, not all of them. Among approximately 31,000 clones listed, approximately 93% were seen once. This clone has just a few counts. This clonotype originated in a man aged 55-75 years with acute or convalescent COVID-19. The genes are TRBV9 and TRBJ1-1, with 8 positions matching TRBD1. The material sequenced was peripheral blood. The DNA for the CDR3 is TGTGCCAGCAACCAGGGGGCGTCAAGTGAAGCTTTCTTT. Its translation: CASNQGASSEAFF.